This T cell receptor beta chain is drawn from a study of monozygotic twins with inflammatory bowel disease. Of note for this clonotype: The antigen remains unidentified.

The CDR3 covers 15 residues. Germline V gene lookup returns CDR1 LNHDA and CDR2 SQIVND (reference sequence). UMIs that included a 6-nucleotide sample barcode were added by template switching, which took place during cDNA synthesis. TCRdb reprocessed the 5' RACE reads and keeps a single row for each CDR3 protein, giving no DNA. This sample's table has roughly 100,000 distinct CDR3 sequences. Study observations and caveats: Patients got different immunosuppressive treatments, which may have made their repertoires more variable. The analysis did not separate different T cell subtypes. Data gave no support to a single strong signal or clonotype associated with IBD.

The TCR originated in a human donor with ulcerative colitis or Crohn's disease, or a healthy co-twin of an affected twin (not recorded which). V gene TRBV19 combines with J gene TRBJ1-5; TCRdb's D call, TRBD1, is unchecked because there is no DNA. Sequenced material: blood. CDR3 amino acids: CASSRGSLDNQPQHF.